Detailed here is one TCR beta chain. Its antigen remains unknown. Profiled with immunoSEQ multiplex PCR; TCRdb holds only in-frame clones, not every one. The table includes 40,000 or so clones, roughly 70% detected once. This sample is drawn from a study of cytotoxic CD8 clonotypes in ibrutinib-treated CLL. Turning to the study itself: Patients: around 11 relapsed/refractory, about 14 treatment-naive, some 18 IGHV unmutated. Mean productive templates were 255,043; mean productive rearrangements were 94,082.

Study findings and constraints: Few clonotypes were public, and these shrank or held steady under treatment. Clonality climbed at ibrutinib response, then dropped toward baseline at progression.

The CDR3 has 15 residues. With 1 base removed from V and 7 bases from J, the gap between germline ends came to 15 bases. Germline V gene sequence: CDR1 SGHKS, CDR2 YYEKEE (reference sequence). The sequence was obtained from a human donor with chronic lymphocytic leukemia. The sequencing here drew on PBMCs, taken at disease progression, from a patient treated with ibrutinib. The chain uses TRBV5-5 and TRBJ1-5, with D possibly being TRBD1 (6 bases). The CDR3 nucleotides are TGTGCCAGCAGCTTGTGGGGGCAAACGGGACAGCCCCAGCATTTT. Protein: CASSLWGQTGQPQHF.